This TCR beta chain was retrieved from a study of blood T cell repertoires in COVID-19 (dated by TCRdb to about 2020). In terms of the full investigation: Samples covering the acute and convalescent phases of COVID-19 were provided by collaborators in the United States, Italy and Spain. Where available, HLA class I and class II types were taken from metadata supplied by the sample provider and were not determined by assay-based typing. The dataset comprised deeply sampled blood TCRbeta repertoires from subjects exposed to, actively infected with, or recovered from COVID-19. A freely available public database, intended as a resource for researchers studying the immune response to SARS-CoV-2, is where the repertoires were released. The sample metadata nearly always contained a de-identified subject ID, COVID-19 status, age in years and sex. The prospective study material was composed of cDNA or gDNA derived from T cells, B-cell-depleted T cells, or PBMCs. The samples were drawn from two sources: the first 160 participants of the ongoing ImmuneRACE study, and some 1,300 subjects contributed by 6 global collaborators. Results and caveats for the whole study, not just this receptor: The quantity of clinical and demographic metadata differed by source and by participant and was supplied without curation.

Whole blood was collected in K2EDTA tubes by collaborating institutions according to the institutions' own protocols. For TCRbeta analysis, collaborators shipped samples as frozen whole blood, isolated PBMCs, or DNA extracted from either of those sample types. Clipping removes 4 bases from V and 8 bases from J, with 11 as the unmatched junction base count. Based on the germline V gene, the CDR1 and CDR2 sequences are ENHRY and SYGVKD. From its cysteine to its phenylalanine, the CDR3 spans 15 amino acids. The entry retains the CDR3 DNA only, 45 bases that are in frame from base 1. TCRbeta CDR3 regions were amplified from genomic DNA using the immunoSEQ Assay, a bias-controlled multiplex PCR. On the authors' methods: Within the assay, amplification of reference gene primers was used to estimate how many nucleated cells each sample contained. To quantify the absolute abundance of each unique TCRbeta CDR3 rearrangement, sequence reads were collapsed and filtered. For each sample, productive Simpson clonality was calculated as the square root of Simpson's diversity index over productive rearrangements. As stored in TCRdb, this immuneACCESS dataset retains in-frame rearrangements with V and J assigned. A fraction of the clones does not appear; measured against another copy, unresolved V genes explain less than half of the discrepancy, and the remainder lacks a known reason. V and J calls plus clone size are reproduced from that table; the DNA served to infer D and trimming. Present in this sample are roughly 40,000 clones, 85% of which were seen just once. Around 14% of the sample goes to the ten largest clones.

Regarding this clone: Its antigen target is currently unknown. Qualities for individual bases were not recorded, and no much larger clone is one base off.

Sequencing was carried out using peripheral blood. This receptor was obtained from a woman between 65 and 79 years old in a cohort sampled during active COVID-19. The chain couples TRBV10-3 to TRBJ2-1; 7 bases in the junction line up with TRBD2. CDR3 region: CAISASGLVRDEQFF. Read as DNA, the sequence is TGTGCCATCAGTGCCTCTGGACTAGTTAGGGATGAGCAGTTCTTC.